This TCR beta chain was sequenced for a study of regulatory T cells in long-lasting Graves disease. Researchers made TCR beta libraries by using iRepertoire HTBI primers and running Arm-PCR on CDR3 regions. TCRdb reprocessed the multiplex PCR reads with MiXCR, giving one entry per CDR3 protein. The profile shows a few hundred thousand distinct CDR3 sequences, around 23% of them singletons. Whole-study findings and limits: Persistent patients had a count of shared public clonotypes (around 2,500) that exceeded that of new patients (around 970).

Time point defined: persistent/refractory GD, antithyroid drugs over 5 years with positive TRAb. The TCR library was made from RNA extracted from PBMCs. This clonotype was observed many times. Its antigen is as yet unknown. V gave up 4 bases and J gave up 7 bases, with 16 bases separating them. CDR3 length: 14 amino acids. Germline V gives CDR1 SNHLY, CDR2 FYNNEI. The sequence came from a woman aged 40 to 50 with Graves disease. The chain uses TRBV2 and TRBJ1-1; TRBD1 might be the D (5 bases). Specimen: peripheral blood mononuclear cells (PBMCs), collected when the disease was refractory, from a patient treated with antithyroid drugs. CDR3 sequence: CASSVEGFGSEAFF. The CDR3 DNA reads TGTGCCAGCAGTGTTGAGGGGTTCGGTAGTGAAGCTTTCTTT. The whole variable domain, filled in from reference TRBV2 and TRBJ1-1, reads EPEVTQTPSHQVTQMGQEVILRCVPISNHLYFYWYRQILGQKVEFLVSFYNNEISEKSEIFDDQFSVERPDGSNFTLKIRSTKLEDSAMYFCASSVEGFGSEAFFGQGTRLTVV.